One and the same sample provided the 3 T cell receptor beta chains below, sequenced in a study of T-cell reconstitution after alpha-beta-depleted transplantation in children. A TCRbeta library incorporating unique molecular identifiers was prepared. TCRdb called the PCR reads again in MiXCR, with one record for every CDR3 protein. The table includes 200,000 to 250,000 distinct CDR3 sequences, around 25% detected once. Sample: PBMCs, mostly from graft donor cells, taken 360 days after TCRalphabeta/CD19-depleted stem cell transplant. All receptors come from a female patient aged 2-9 years who had a stem cell transplant for congenital amegakaryocytic thrombocytopenia, so the T cells may come from the graft donor.

V and J are TRBV20-1 and TRBJ2-1; D remains ambiguous. V was trimmed by 5 bases and J by 0 bases, leaving 29 bases between them. Germline assignment: CDR1 DFQATT and CDR2 SNEGSKA (reference sequence). This CDR3 spans 20 amino acids. CDR3 DNA: TGCAGTGCTCCGTCGGCCGGGCCCTTGATCTTTACCGTCTCCTACAATGAGCAGTTCTTC. This translates into CSAPSAGPLIFTVSYNEQFF.

This clonotype was observed at least ten times. V usage is TRBV20-1 and J usage is TRBJ2-3; no clear D gene. Germline CDR1 DFQATT, CDR2 SNEGSKA (reference sequence). This CDR3 contains 12 residues. V shed 3 bases and J shed 8 bases, with 12 bases lying between them. CDR3 residues: CSASFRVFTQYF. The CDR3 DNA is TGCAGTGCTAGTTTCCGCGTATTTACGCAGTATTTT.

This clonotype was detected a few times. The J gene is TRBJ2-5, the V gene TRBV6-2 or TRBV6-3; 7 nucleotides align to TRBD2. V dropped 2 bases and J dropped 2; count of bases not matched to a gene: 5. The CDR3 extends over 15 amino acids. Germline V gives CDR1 MNHEY, CDR2 SVGEGT. CDR3 loop: CASSYGGAGQETQYF. CDR3 DNA sequence: TGTGCCAGCAGTTACGGAGGAGCGGGGCAAGAGACCCAGTACTTC.